The clone carrying this T cell receptor beta chain occurred once. What it binds is unknown. These data originate in a study of graft-versus-host responses after intestinal transplantation. Produced via immunoSEQ multiplex PCR; TCRdb's table is partial and in-frame only. The table includes 20,000 to 25,000 clones, 85% to 95% detected once. Study-wide points: Subjects displaying graft-donor T cell macrochimerism possessed elevated graft-versus-host to host-versus-graft clonal ratios inside allografts. Peak circulating GvH clone levels were associated with early post-transplant HvG declines. The authors found GvH clones in recipient marrow, some appearing first in ileum or blood.

Trimming left V 2 bases short and J 3 bases short, with 14 bases between. Germline V gives CDR1 MNHEY, CDR2 SVGAGI. This CDR3 is built from 15 residues. The chain joins TRBV6-5 to TRBJ2-7, with D perhaps TRBD1 or TRBD2 (5 bases each). The sequence came from a human patient who received an intestinal transplant, so some T cells may come from the graft donor. Source: PBMCs, taken about 9 months after intestinal transplant. The CDR3 region has the DNA TGTGCCAGCAGTTACCCCGGGACCCCCTACTACGAGCAGTACTTC. Its translation is CASSYPGTPYYEQYF.